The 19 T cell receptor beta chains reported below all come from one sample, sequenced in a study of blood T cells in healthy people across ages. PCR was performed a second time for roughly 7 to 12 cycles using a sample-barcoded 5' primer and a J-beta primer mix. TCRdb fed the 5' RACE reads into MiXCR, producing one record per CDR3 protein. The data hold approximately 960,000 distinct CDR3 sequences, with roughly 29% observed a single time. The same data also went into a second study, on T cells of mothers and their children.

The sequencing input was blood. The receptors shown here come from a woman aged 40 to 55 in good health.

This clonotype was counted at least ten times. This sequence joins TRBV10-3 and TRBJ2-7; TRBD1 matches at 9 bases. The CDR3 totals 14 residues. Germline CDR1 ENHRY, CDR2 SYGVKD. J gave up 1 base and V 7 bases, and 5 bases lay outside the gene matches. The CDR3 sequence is CAIMDGTGSYEQYF. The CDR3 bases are TGTGCCATCATGGATGGGACAGGGTCCTACGAGCAGTACTTC.

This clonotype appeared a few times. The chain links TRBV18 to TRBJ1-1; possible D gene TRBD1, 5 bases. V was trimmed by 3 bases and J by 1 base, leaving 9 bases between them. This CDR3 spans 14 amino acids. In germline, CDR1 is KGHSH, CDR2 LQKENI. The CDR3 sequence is CASSPFGGNTEAFF. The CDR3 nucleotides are TGTGCCAGCTCACCGTTTGGGGGGAACACTGAAGCTTTCTTT.

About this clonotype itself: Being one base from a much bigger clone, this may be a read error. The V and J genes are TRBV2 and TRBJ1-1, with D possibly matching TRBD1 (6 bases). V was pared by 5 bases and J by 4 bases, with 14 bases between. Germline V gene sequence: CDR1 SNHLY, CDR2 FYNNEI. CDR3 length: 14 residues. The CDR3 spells CASSQQGACTEAFF. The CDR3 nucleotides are TGTGCCAGCAGTCAACAGGGTGCGTGCACTGAAGCTTTCTTT. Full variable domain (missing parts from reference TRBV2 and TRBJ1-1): EPEVTQTPSHQVTQMGQEVILRCVPISNHLYFYWYRQILGQKVEFLVSFYNNEISEKSEIFDDQFSVERPDGSNFTLKIRSTKLEDSAMYFCASSQQGACTEAFFGQGTRLTVV.

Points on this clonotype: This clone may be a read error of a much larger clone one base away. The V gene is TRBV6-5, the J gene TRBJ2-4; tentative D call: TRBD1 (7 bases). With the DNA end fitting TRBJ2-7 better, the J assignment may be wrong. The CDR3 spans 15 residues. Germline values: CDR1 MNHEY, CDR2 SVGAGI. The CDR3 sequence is CVSSGQGGRSYEQYF. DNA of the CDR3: TGTGTCAGCAGTGGCCAGGGGGGTCGCTCCTACGAGCAGTACTTC.

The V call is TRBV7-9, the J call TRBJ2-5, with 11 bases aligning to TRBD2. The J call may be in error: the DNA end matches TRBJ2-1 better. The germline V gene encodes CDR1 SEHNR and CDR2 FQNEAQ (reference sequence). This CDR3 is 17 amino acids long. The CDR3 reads CASSLGGTSGPQETQFF. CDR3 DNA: TGTGCCAGCAGCTTAGGAGGGACTAGCGGCCCCCAAGAGACCCAGTTCTTC.

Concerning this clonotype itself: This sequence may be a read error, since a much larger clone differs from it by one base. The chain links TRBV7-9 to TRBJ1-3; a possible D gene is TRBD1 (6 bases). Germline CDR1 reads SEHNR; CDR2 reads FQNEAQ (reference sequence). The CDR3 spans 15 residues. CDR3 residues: CASSSPGAGGNTRYF. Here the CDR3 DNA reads TGTGCCAGCAGCTCCCCGGGGGCTGGTGGAAACACCAGATATTTT.

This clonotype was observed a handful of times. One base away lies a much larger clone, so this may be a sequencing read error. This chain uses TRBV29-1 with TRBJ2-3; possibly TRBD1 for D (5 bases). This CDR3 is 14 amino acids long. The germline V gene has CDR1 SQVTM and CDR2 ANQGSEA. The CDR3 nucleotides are TGCAGCGTAAAGGCCCGAGAAAGCACAGGTACGCAGTATTTT. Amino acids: CSVKARESTGTQYF.

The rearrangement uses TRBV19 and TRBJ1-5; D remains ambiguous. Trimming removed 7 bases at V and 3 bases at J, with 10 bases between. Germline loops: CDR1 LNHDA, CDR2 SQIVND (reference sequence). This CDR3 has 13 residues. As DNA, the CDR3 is TGTGCCAGTAAGGACTCCCTCAATCAGCCCCAGCATTTT. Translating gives CASKDSLNQPQHF.

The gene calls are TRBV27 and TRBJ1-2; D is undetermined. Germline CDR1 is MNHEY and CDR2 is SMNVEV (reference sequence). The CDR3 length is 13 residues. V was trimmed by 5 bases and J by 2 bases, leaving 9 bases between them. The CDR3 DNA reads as TGTGCCAGCAGTCCCCAATTCAACTATGGCTACACCTTC. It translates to CASSPQFNYGYTF.

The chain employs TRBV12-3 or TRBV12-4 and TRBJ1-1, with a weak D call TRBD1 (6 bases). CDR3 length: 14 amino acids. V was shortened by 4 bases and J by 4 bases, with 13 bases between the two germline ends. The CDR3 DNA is TGTGCCAGCAGTTCCCTAGGGGGTCGCACTGAAGCTTTCTTT. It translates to CASSSLGGRTEAFF.

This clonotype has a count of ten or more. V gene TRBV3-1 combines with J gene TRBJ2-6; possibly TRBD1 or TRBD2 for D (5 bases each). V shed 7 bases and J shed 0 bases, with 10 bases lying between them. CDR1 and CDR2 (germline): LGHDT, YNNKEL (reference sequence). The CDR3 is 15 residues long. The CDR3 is CASKAGTSGANVLTF. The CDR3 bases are TGTGCCAGCAAGGCAGGGACCTCTGGGGCCAACGTCCTGACTTTC.

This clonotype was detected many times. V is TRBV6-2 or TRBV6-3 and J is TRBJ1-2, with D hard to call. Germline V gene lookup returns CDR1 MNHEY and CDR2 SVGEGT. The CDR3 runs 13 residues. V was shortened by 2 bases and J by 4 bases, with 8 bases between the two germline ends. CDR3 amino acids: CASSYEVSYGYTF. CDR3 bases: TGTGCCAGCAGTTACGAAGTTTCCTATGGCTACACCTTC.

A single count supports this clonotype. The CDR3 coding sequence is TGCGCCAGCAGCCATCGCAGGGACACTGAAGCTTTCTTT. Residues: CASSHRRDTEAFF. The chain links TRBV4-3 to TRBJ1-1, with a possible D match to TRBD1 (5 bases). This CDR3 has 13 residues. Germline CDR1 reads LGHNA; CDR2 reads YSLEER. Trimming cost V 3 bases and J 3 bases, with 8 bases left between them.

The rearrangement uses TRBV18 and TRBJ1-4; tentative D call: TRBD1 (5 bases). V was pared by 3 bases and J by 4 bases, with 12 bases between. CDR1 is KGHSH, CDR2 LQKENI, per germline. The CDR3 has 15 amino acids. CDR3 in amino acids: CASSPLGTDNEKLFF. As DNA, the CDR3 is TGTGCCAGCTCACCCCTCGGGACGGATAATGAAAAACTGTTTTTT. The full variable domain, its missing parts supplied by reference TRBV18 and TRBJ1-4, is NAGVMQNPRHLVRRRGQEARLRCSPMKGHSHVYWYRQLPEEGLKFMVYLQKENIIDESGMPKERFSAEFPKEGPSILRIQQVVRGDSAAYFCASSPLGTDNEKLFFGSGTQLSVL.

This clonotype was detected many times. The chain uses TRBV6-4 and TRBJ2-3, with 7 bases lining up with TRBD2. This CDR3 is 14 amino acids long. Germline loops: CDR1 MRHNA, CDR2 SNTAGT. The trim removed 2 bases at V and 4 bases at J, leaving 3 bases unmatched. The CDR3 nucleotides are TGTGCCAGCAGTGACCGGGGGGAGGCAGATACGCAGTATTTT. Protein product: CASSDRGEADTQYF.

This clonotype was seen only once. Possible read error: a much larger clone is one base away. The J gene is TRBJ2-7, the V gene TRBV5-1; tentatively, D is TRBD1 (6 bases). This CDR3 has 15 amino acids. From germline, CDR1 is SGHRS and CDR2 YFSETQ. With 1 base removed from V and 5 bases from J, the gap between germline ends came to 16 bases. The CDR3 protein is CASSLTGCNPDEQYF. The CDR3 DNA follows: TGCGCCAGCAGCTTGACAGGGTGCAATCCTGACGAGCAGTACTTC.

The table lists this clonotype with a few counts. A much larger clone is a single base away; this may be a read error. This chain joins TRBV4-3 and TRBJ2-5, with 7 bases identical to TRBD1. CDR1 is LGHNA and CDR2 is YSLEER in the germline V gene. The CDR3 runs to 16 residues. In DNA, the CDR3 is TGCGCCAGCAGCCAAGATCAGACAGGGCTATCAGAGACCCTGTACTTC. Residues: CASSQDQTGLSETLYF.

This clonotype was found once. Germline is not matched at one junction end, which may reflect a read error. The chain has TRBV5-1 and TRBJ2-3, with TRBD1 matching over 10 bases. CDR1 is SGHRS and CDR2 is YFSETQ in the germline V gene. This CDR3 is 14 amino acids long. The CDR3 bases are TGCACCAGCTCCCCGGGACAGGGGACAGATACGCAGTATTTT. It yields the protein CTSSPGQGTDTQYF.

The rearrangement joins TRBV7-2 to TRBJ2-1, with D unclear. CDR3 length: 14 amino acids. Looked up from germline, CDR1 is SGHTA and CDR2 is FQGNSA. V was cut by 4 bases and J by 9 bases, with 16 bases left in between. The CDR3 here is CASSSVGGMVEQFF. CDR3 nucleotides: TGTGCCAGCAGCTCAGTTGGCGGAATGGTTGAGCAGTTCTTC.